These T cell receptor beta chains were read from a single sample in a study of blood T cells in healthy people across ages. A single record per CDR3 protein comes from TCRdb applying MiXCR to the 5' RACE reads. This sample has 650,000 to 800,000 distinct CDR3 sequences, with approximately 44% found just once. Sequenced: blood. These receptors all come from a man in his sixties in good health. The CDR3 runs from the conserved cysteine through the conserved F or W. The order of the fields is clone size, D gene, V gene, J gene, CDR3 DNA, CDR3 protein. D genes are given only for firm matches. Clone size, where shown, is once, few, many, or a class for clones that have expanded.

>.|.|TRBV10-2|TRBJ2-1
TGCGCCAGCAGCGCGTCCTTTAGCTACAATGAGCAGTTCTTC
CASSASFSYNEQFF
>.|TRBD2|TRBV11-3|TRBJ2-1
TGTGCCAGCAGTCCCCTGCACATCCTAGCGGCTTACAATGAGCAGTTCTTC
CASSPLHILAAYNEQFF
>.|TRBD2|TRBV7-2|TRBJ2-3
TGTGCCAGCAGCTTAGTTGTGACTAGCGGGGGAGATACGCAGTATTTT
CASSLVVTSGGDTQYF
>few|TRBD2|TRBV4-2|TRBJ2-3
TGTGCCAGCAGCCAAGACCTGACTAGCGGAAGAACGCAGTATTTT
CASSQDLTSGRTQYF
>.|.|TRBV10-3|TRBJ1-2
TGTGCCATCAGTGAGTCCAAAGAAGGACAGCCCTATGGCTACACCTTC
CAISESKEGQPYGYTF
>.|.|TRBV27|TRBJ2-5
TGTGCCAGCAGTCATCAAGGGAGTAGAGAGACCCAGTACTTC
CASSHQGSRETQYF
>.|.|TRBV25-1|TRBJ2-7
TGTGCCAGCAGAGGGACGGAGCCTTCCTACGAGCAGTACTTC
CASRGTEPSYEQYF
>.|.|TRBV5-1|TRBJ1-4
TGCGCCAGCAGTTTCACGGAGTGGCAAACGGAAAAACTGTTTTTT
CASSFTEWQTEKLFF
>few|.|TRBV10-3|TRBJ2-3
TGTGCCATCAGGGGTAACACAGATACGCAGTATTTT
CAIRGNTDTQYF
>few|TRBD1|TRBV28|TRBJ2-7
TGTGCCAGCACATTGGCACAGGGGTCCGACGAGCAGTACTTC
CASTLAQGSDEQYF
>.|TRBD1|TRBV4-2|TRBJ1-2
TGTGCCAGCAGCCAAGAACAGGGGAACCTCTATGGCTACACCTTC
CASSQEQGNLYGYTF
>.|.|TRBV20-1|TRBJ2-4
TGCAGTGCTAGAGCGGACGAAAGCATTCAGTACTTC
CSARADESIQYF
>.|TRBD1|TRBV9|TRBJ2-3
TGTGCCTGCAGCGTAGGGACAGGGCCGACAGATACGCAGTATTTT
CACSVGTGPTDTQYF
>.|.|TRBV14|TRBJ2-3
TGTGCCAGCTCACTTGGGTCGCCAACAGATACGCAGTATTTT
CASSLGSPTDTQYF